The sample holds a few counts of the clone carrying this T cell receptor beta chain. Its antigen is undetermined. This CDR3 comprises 12 residues. V was shortened by 3 bases and J by 9 bases, with 9 bases between the two germline ends. TCRdb reprocessed the reads with MiXCR, giving one entry per CDR3 protein. This table holds some 500,000 distinct CDR3 sequences, approximately 40% found once. These data are taken from a study of T cell repertoires in cytomegalovirus infection. As for the study in general: Public TCR beta signatures marked donors with CMV infection and the matching HLA. Study-level findings and limits: The study found HLA-C-restricted CMV-specific TCR beta clonotypes dominating the ex vivo response.

The receptor was isolated from a human donor in good health (CMV status not recorded). Some clones in this sample may be carry-over from other donors' samples. This sequence joins TRBV12-3 or TRBV12-4 and TRBJ2-1, with D maybe TRBD1 (5 bases). This material consisted of cultured PBMCs, taken from culture after CMV antigen stimulation. The CDR3 protein is CASSLQGREQFF. Written as DNA, the CDR3 is TGTGCCAGCAGTTTGCAGGGTCGTGAGCAGTTCTTC.